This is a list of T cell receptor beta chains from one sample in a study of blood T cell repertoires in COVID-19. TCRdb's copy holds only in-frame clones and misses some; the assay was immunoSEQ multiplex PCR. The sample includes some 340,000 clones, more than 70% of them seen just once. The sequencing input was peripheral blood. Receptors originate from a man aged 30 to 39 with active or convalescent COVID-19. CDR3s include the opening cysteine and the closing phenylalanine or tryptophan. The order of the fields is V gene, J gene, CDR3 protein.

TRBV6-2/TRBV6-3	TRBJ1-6	CASSYSRGGLGQPVSPLHF
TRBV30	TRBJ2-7	CAWGGTSDEQYF
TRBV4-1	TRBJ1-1	CASSQDTLILRAFF
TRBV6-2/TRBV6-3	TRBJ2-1	CASSSTGSSYNEQFF
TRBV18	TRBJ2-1	CASSPVGRPSYNEQFF
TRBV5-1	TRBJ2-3	CASSGLAKDTQYF
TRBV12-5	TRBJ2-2	CASGLSYRDRGGNTGELFF
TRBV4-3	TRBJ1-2	CASSQDLTGPYGYTF
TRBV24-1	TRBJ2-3	CATSRQGVVDTQYF
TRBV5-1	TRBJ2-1	CASSFLEGAYNEQFF
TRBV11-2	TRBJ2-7	CASSLEGLSYEQYF
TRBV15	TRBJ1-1	CATSRDRHSEAFF
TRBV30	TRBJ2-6	CAWRERLAGGFSGANVLTF
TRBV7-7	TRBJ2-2	CASSQQNTGELFF
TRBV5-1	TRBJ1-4	CASSLEGVFNEKLFF
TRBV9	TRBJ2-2	CASSPRGAPSTGELFF
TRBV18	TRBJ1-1	CASSPPLAKGNTEAFF
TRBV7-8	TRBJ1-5	CASSLGGGQPQHF
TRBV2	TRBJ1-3	CASTSDRRYTIYF
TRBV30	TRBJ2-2	CARARGVNTGELFF
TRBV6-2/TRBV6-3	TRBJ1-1	CASSYSGTGHVEAFF
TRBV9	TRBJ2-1	CASSVGGLYNEQFF
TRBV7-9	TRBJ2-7	CASSWTGRDEQYF
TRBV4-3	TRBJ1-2	CASSPGQGEYGYTF
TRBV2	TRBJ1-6	CASSPLTGNSPLHF
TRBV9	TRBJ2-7	CASSPEGAGNPYEQYF
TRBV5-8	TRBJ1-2	CASTQDGGYTF
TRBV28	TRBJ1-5	CASSPLGSGSVGNQPQHF
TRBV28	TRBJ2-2	CASSFQTSGGNTGELFF
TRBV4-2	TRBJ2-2	CASSQDRGSTGELFF
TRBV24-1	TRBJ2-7	CATSEPGTYEQYF
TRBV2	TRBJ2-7	CASSEKEWEIPHEQYF
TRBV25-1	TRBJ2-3	CASSEYRTDTQYF
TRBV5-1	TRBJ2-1	CASSPALGARLDEQFF
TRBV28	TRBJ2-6	CASRPTGGVIPGANVLTF
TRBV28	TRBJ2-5	CASSLGGRGETQYF
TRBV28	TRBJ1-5	CASSSQGNQPQHF
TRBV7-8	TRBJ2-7	CASSPTPSYEQYF
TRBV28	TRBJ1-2	CASTLPGHVNYGYTF
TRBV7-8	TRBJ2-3	CASSLLARGLGEQYF
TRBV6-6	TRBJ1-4	CASSMTGRSANEKLFF
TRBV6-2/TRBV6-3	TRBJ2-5	CASSYKIRGGWWETQYF
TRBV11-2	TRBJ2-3	CASSLGAGWSTDTQYF
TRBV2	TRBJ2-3	CASSEFLAGPRSTQYF
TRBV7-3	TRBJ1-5	CASSTGHYQPQHF
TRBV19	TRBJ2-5	CASSEQGATRRATQYF
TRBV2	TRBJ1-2	CASSGTGGAGGYGYTF
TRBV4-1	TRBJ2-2	CASSQRRGDTGELFF
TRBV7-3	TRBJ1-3	CASTPRGNTIYF
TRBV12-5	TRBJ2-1	CASGPTRNEQFF
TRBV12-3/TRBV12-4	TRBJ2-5	CASTPTGGGTQYF
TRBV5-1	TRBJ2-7	CASSSRLAGVNEQYF
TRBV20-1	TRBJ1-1	CSASLASIYTEAFF
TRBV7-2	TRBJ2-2	CASSLSWGLAGGELFF
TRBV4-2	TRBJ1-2	CASSLDRDRYTF
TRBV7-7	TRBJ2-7	CASSLGYGSYEQYF
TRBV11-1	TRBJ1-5	CASSLAFQAGLNQPQHF
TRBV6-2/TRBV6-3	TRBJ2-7	CASSYSGGDSYEQYF
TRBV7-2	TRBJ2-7	CASSLVGGTYEQYF
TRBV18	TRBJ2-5	CASSPGGRETQYF